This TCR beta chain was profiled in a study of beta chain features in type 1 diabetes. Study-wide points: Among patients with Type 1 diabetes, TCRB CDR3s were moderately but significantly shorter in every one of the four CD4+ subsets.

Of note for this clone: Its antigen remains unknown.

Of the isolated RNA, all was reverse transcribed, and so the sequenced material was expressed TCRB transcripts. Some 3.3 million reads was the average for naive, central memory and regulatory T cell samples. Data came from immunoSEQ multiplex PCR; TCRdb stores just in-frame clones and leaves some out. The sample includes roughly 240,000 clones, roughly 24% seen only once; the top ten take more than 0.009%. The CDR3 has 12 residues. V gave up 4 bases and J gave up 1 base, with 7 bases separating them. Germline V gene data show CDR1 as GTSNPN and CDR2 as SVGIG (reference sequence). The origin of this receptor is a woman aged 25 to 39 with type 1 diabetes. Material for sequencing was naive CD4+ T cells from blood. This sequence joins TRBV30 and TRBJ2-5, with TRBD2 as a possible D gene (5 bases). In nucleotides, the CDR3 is TGTGCCTGGACCGGAGGCCAAGAGACCCAGTACTTC. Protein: CAWTGGQETQYF.